The T cell receptor (beta chain) described here comes from a study of post-analysis software for immune sequencing data. Study as a whole: Relapsing-remitting, secondary progressive and progressive-relapsing courses of multiple sclerosis were included. Study-level findings and limits: Roughly 5 TRBV segments were significantly more frequent in patients than in controls. TRBV5-6, TRBV5-1 and TRBV20-1 were among these segments. Significantly lower normalized Chao1 diversity was seen in multiple sclerosis patients than in controls. By F measure, strong co-clustering occurred among samples prepared in the same batch.

Carried by the TCR beta cDNA libraries were unique molecular identifiers. Roughly 490,000 cDNA molecules came from around 1 to 9.1 million T cells. MiXCR was run by TCRdb on the PCR reads, yielding one entry per CDR3 protein. In the table there are 700,000 to 800,000 distinct CDR3 sequences, 25% to 30% of which are singletons. A few counts support this clonotype. Antigen: not known. J was trimmed by 3 bases and V by 2 bases; bases with no gene match: 4. The length of the CDR3 is 15 residues. Germline CDR1 SGHRS, CDR2 YFSETQ. Sample: blood. This sequence joins TRBV5-1 and TRBJ2-3; 9 bases align to TRBD2. This clonotype was obtained from a girl aged 10-17 years with multiple sclerosis. CDR3 residues: CASSFSGSWTDTQYF. In DNA, the CDR3 is TGCGCCAGCAGCTTTAGCGGGAGCTGGACAGATACGCAGTATTTT.